In this sample, the clone carrying this T cell receptor beta chain turned up once. Its antigen is undetermined. Time point: cycle 4 day 1 (C4D1), after 5 to 7 weeks of nivolumab. The patients all showed relapse after autologous stem cell transplantation, while their brentuximab vedotin exposure varied. Magnetic negative selection was used to purify CD4+ T cells from thawed PBMCs. Clones were read by immunoSEQ multiplex PCR, and TCRdb kept only the in-frame ones, dropping some. This table has about 22,000 clones, approximately 65% appearing once. The entry originates in a study of PD-1 blockade in classical Hodgkin lymphoma. Study observations and caveats: Any patient who commenced nivolumab under 1 year after ASCT was excluded.

V dropped 8 bases and J dropped 9; count of bases not matched to a gene: 13. CDR1 and CDR2 (germline): MNHEY, SVGAGI. The CDR3 consists of 14 residues. This clonotype originated in a human donor with classical Hodgkin lymphoma. The source was CD4+ T cells from blood, collected before the fourth cycle of nivolumab. The V gene is TRBV6-5, the J gene TRBJ2-1; TRBD1 matches at 7 bases. The CDR3 nucleotides read TGTGCCAGCGGCAGACAGGGACCTACGAGTGAGCAGTTCTTC. It is translated as CASGRQGPTSEQFF.